One and the same sample provided the 14 T cell receptor beta chains below, sequenced in a study of cytomegalovirus exposure and HLA in healthy donors. Vbeta (60) and Jbeta (13) primers were used in the PCR. Using immunoSEQ multiplex PCR, the repertoire was profiled, and TCRdb retains in-frame clones only, with some absent. The sample yields approximately 120,000 clones, more than 70% seen once. Specimen: PBMCs. All receptors derive from a woman in her fifties or sixties in good health and CMV-seropositive.

This chain uses TRBV6-5 with TRBJ2-2; TRBD2 matches 7 bases. Germline trimming cut 2 bases from V and 4 bases from J; bases unmatched to any gene: 7. Germline values: CDR1 MNHEY, CDR2 SVGAGI. This CDR3 has 16 amino acids. CDR3: CASSYATGGATGELFF. Here the CDR3 DNA reads TGTGCCAGCAGTTACGCCACGGGGGGTGCCACCGGGGAGCTGTTTTTT.

CDR3 nucleotides: TGTGCCAGCAGTGAAGGGGCAGGGGGCATTCGATCACCCCTCCACTTT. Translation gives CASSEGAGGIRSPLHF. This sequence joins TRBV6-1 and TRBJ1-6, with 8 nucleotides matching TRBD1. The CDR3 spans 16 residues. Per germline, CDR1 MNHNS and CDR2 SASEGT. V was pared by 1 base and J by 10 bases, with 9 bases of the junction left unmatched.

This clone was detected a few times. This chain joins TRBV15 and TRBJ2-7; maybe TRBD2 (5 bases). The CDR3 covers 17 residues. V was pared by 0 bases and J by 0 bases, with 15 bases between. In germline, CDR1 is LNHNV, CDR2 YYDKDF (reference sequence). The CDR3 loop is CATSRETSRDPSYEQYF. Written as DNA, the CDR3 is TGTGCCACCAGCAGAGAGACCAGCCGGGATCCCTCCTACGAGCAGTACTTC.

The chain combines TRBV11-3 with TRBJ1-1, with a possible D match to TRBD1 (6 bases). There are 16 residues in the CDR3. V lost 3 bases and J lost 0, with 14 bases in between. The germline gives CDR1 SGHNT, CDR2 YENEEA. The CDR3: CASSLPGVLMNTEAFF. The CDR3, as DNA: TGTGCCAGCAGCTTGCCAGGGGTGCTTATGAACACTGAAGCTTTCTTT.

This clone appeared a few times. The V and J genes are TRBV4-3 and TRBJ1-2, with no clear D. Germline V gene data show CDR1 as LGHNA and CDR2 as YSLEER. The CDR3 covers 13 residues. Trimming removed 0 bases at V and 4 bases at J, with 6 bases between. The CDR3 region has the DNA TGCGCCAGCAGCCAAGAACAATCCTATGGCTACACCTTC. Residues: CASSQEQSYGYTF.

V and J are TRBV7-6 and TRBJ2-5; TRBD1 is a possible D gene (7 bases). Germline assignment: CDR1 SGHVS and CDR2 FNYEAQ. Trimming pared 4 bases from V and 6 bases from J, leaving 24 bases between. The CDR3 extends over 17 amino acids. The CDR3 coding sequence is TGTGCCAGCAGCTCCCTCTTGAACCAGGGGGGTCCAAAGACCCAGTACTTC. Protein sequence: CASSSLLNQGGPKTQYF.

The CDR3 DNA sequence: TGTGCCACCAGCGGGACCTGGGACAGGGTGGGACCTAATGAAAAACTGTTTTTT. This gives the protein CATSGTWDRVGPNEKLFF. The chain carries TRBV15 and TRBJ1-4, with 9 bases identical to TRBD1. The CDR3 runs 18 residues. CDR1 is LNHNV and CDR2 is YYDKDF in the germline V gene (reference sequence). V shed 5 bases and J 3 bases; nucleotides not matched to a gene: 13.

The genes are TRBV28 and TRBJ1-1; D possibly corresponds to TRBD1 (6 bases). This CDR3 spans 14 amino acids. Trimming took 4 bases from V and 11 from J, leaving 20 bases between them. Germline V lookup: CDR1 MDHEN, CDR2 SYDVKM. This CDR3 reads CASSSMGGGEWAFF. CDR3 coding DNA: TGTGCCAGCAGTTCTATGGGAGGGGGTGAATGGGCTTTCTTT.

J is TRBJ1-5 and V is TRBV7-8, with D uncertain. CDR3 length equals 16 residues. Trimming removed 2 bases from V and 6 bases from J, with 17 bases in between. CDR1 is SGHVS and CDR2 is FQNEAQ in the germline V gene. The DNA for the CDR3 is TGTGCCAGCAGCTTAAGTCGGCCAGCGGCGAGTCAGCCCCAGCATTTT. This sequence encodes CASSLSRPAASQPQHF. The full variable domain, completed using reference TRBV7-8 and TRBJ1-5, is GAGVSQSPRYKVAKRGQDVALRCDPISGHVSLFWYQQALGQGPEFLTYFQNEAQLDKSGLPSDRFFAERPEGSVSTLKIQRTQQEDSAVYLCASSLSRPAASQPQHFGDGTRLSIL.

This clone turned up a few times. V gene TRBV5-1 combines with J gene TRBJ2-1; the D gene is possibly TRBD2 (6 bases). The CDR3 covers 15 residues. Per germline, CDR1 SGHRS and CDR2 YFSETQ. The ends were cut back, 5 bases at V and 0 bases at J, with 12 bases in the middle. CDR3 loop: CASRRAGSSYNEQFF. Here the CDR3 DNA reads TGCGCCAGCAGGAGGGCGGGGAGCTCCTACAATGAGCAGTTCTTC. Supplemented by reference TRBV5-1 and TRBJ2-1, the full variable domain reads KAGVTQTPRYLIKTRGQQVTLSCSPISGHRSVSWYQQTPGQGLQFLFEYFSETQRNKGNFPGRFSGRQFSNSRSEMNVSTLELGDSALYLCASRRAGSSYNEQFFGPGTRLTVL.

This clone was observed a handful of times. V is TRBV6-5 and J is TRBJ2-5, with 10 bases matching TRBD2. This CDR3 is 15 amino acids long. The J segment lost 1 base and the V segment lost 7 bases, leaving 6 bases of the junction unmatched. CDR1 is MNHEY, CDR2 SVGAGI, per germline. Here the CDR3 reads CASNQGLATQETQYF. CDR3 in DNA: TGTGCCAGCAACCAGGGACTAGCGACCCAAGAGACCCAGTACTTC.

V is TRBV6-1 and J is TRBJ1-4; TRBD1 aligns across 9 bases. After removal of 2 bases from V and 5 bases from J, the junction contained 6 bases not matched to a gene. The CDR3 loop spans 16 amino acids. Germline V CDR1 and CDR2: MNHNS, SASEGT. Here the CDR3 reads CASSEISGTGNEKLFF. As DNA, the CDR3 is TGTGCCAGCAGTGAAATTTCCGGGACAGGGAATGAAAAACTGTTTTTT.

The V call is TRBV7-2, the J call TRBJ2-5, with 9 bases matching TRBD2. The V segment lost 7 bases and the J segment 5 bases; nucleotides outside the gene matches: 11. Germline CDR1 SGHTA, CDR2 FQGNSA. The CDR3 has 15 amino acids. CDR3 loop: CASNFAGTSMETQYF. The CDR3 nucleotides read TGTGCCAGCAACTTCGCCGGGACTAGCATGGAGACCCAGTACTTC. The full variable domain, rest sourced from reference TRBV7-2 and TRBJ2-5, is GAGVSQSPSNKVTEKGKDVELRCDPISGHTALYWYRQSLGQGLEFLIYFQGNSAPDKSGLPSDRFSAERTGGSVSTLTIQRTQQEDSAVYLCASNFAGTSMETQYFGPGTRLLVL.

The chain joins TRBV6-1 to TRBJ2-7; D may be TRBD2 (6 bases). Germline V gene data show CDR1 as MNHNS and CDR2 as SASEGT. Trimming left V 3 bases short and J 3 bases short, with 18 bases between. The CDR3 totals 16 residues. CDR3 nucleotide sequence: TGTGCCAGCAGTGAGAGTGTAGCGGCCCCTTACTACGAGCAGTACTTC. It codes for CASSESVAAPYYEQYF.